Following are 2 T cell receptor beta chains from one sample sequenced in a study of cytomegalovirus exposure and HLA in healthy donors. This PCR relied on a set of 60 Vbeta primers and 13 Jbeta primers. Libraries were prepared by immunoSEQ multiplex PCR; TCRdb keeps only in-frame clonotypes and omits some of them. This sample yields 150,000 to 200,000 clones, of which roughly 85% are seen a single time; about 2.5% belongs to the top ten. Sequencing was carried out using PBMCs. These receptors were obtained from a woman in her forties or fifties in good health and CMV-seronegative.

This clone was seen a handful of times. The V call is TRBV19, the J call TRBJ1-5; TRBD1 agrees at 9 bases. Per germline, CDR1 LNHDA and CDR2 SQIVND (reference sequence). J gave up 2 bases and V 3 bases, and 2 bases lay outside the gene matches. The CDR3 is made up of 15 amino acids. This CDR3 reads CASSIRTGGNQPQHF. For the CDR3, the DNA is TGTGCCAGTAGTATCCGGACAGGGGGCAATCAGCCCCAGCATTTT.

DNA of the CDR3: TGTGCCAGCAGGAAGGTTCAACAGGGTTCCTACGAGCAGTACTTC. It translates to CASRKVQQGSYEQYF. The chain carries TRBV6-6 and TRBJ2-7, with a tentative D call TRBD1 (6 bases). The ends were cut back, 6 bases at V and 1 base at J, with 16 bases in the middle. Germline V gene sequence: CDR1 MNHNY, CDR2 SVGAGI (reference sequence). The CDR3 runs 15 residues.